This T cell receptor (beta chain) was identified during a study of blood T cell repertoires in COVID-19. Looking at the study overall: The samples span acute and convalescent COVID-19 from the United States, Italy and Spain.

In the original analysis: Reference gene primer amplification yielded estimated nucleated cell counts. The protocol was immunoSEQ multiplex PCR, while the TCRdb copy is restricted to in-frame clones and leaves out a portion. V, J and clone size derive from that table, while D and trimming were established from the DNA sequence. The data contain 250,000 or so clones, about 89% of them singletons. Germline CDR1 KGHSH, CDR2 LQKENI. This CDR3 contains 13 residues. The V end was cut by 3 bases, the J end by 8 bases, with 10 bases between. The origin of this receptor is a woman in her thirties or forties who had recovered from COVID-19. V is TRBV18 and J is TRBJ1-4; D not resolved. Material for sequencing was peripheral blood. CDR3 in DNA: TGTGCCAGCTCACCGGGCAGCAAGGAAAAACTGTTTTTT. It specifies CASSPGSKEKLFF.